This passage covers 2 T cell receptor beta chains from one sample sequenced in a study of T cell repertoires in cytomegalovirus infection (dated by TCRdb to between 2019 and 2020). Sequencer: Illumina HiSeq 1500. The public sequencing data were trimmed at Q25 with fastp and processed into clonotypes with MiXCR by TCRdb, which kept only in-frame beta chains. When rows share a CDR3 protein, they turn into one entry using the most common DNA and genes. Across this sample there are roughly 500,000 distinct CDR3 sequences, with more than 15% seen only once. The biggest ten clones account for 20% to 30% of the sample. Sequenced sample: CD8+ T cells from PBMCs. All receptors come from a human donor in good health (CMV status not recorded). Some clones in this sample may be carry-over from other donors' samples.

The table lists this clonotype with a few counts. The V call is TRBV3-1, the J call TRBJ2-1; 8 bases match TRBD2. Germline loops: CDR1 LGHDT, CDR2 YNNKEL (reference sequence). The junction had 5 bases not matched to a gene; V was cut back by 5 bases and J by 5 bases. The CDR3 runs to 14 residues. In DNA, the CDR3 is TGTGCCAGCAGCGTCGGACTAGCAAACAATGAGCAGTTCTTC. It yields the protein CASSVGLANNEQFF.

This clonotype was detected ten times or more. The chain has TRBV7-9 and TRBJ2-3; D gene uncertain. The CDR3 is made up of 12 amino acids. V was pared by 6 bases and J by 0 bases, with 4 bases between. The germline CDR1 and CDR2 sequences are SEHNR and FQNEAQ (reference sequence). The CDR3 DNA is TGTGCCAGCAGGTATAGCACAGATACGCAGTATTTT. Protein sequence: CASRYSTDTQYF.